The 26 T cell receptor beta chains below were found in one sample sequenced in a study of blood T cell repertoires in COVID-19 (dated by TCRdb to between 2020 and 2021). The method behind the library was the immunoSEQ multiplex PCR assay. This immuneACCESS table, as held by TCRdb, lists in-frame sequences with V and J called but not all clones. Of the missing ones, under half trace to an unresolved V gene in checked studies; the others have no known cause. The sample table records almost 35,000 clones; over 90% of these occur just once. Roughly two fifths of the sample goes to the ten largest clones. Sequenced input: peripheral blood. The source of these receptors is a man in his sixties with active or convalescent COVID-19.

The genes are TRBV6-6 and TRBJ2-7; tentative D call: TRBD2 (6 bases). Looked up from germline, CDR1 is MNHNY and CDR2 is SVGAGI (reference sequence). Deletions cut 10 bases from V and 0 bases from J, with 13 bases between. The CDR3 sequence is 13 residues long. This CDR3 is CATLAESSYEQYF. The CDR3 region has the DNA TGTGCCACCTTAGCGGAGAGCTCCTACGAGCAGTACTTC.

The J gene is TRBJ2-2, the V gene TRBV7-6, with D possibly TRBD1 on 6 matching bases. Per germline, CDR1 SGHVS and CDR2 FNYEAQ. Trimming removed 0 bases from V and 1 base from J, with 6 bases in between. This CDR3 spans 15 amino acids. CDR3 DNA: TGTGCCAGCAGCTTAGCGACAGGGAACACCGGGGAGCTGTTTTTT. This encodes CASSLATGNTGELFF.

V is TRBV7-2 and J is TRBJ2-7, with 9 nucleotides matching TRBD1. The V gene end was trimmed by 5 bases and the J gene end by 0 bases; junction bases not matched to a gene: 8. Germline V gives CDR1 SGHTA, CDR2 FQGNSA. There are 16 residues in the CDR3. This CDR3 reads CASSPLGQGLSYEQYF. The CDR3 coding sequence is TGTGCCAGCAGCCCCTTGGGACAGGGCCTCTCCTACGAGCAGTACTTC.

This chain connects TRBV27 to TRBJ1-6; the D gene is possibly TRBD1 (5 bases). Trimming stripped 11 bases from V and 7 bases from J, with 15 bases between. In germline, CDR1 is MNHEY, CDR2 SMNVEV (reference sequence). There are 13 residues in the CDR3. The CDR3 DNA follows: TGTGCCTTCCGGCGGACATCGAATTCACCCCTCCACTTT. This codes for CAFRRTSNSPLHF.

The rearrangement joins TRBV20-1 to TRBJ1-6; D call uncertain. The V gene lost 3 bases and the J gene lost 10 bases, with 19 bases spanning the gap. Germline lookup yields CDR1 DFQATT and CDR2 SNEGSKA (reference sequence). The CDR3 sequence is 15 residues long. CDR3 DNA sequence: TGCAGTGCTAGTCCCATGACGGGGTTCGGGTCACCCCTCCACTTT. It codes for CSASPMTGFGSPLHF.

The chain recombines TRBV2 with TRBJ1-6; possibly TRBD1 for D (6 bases). The CDR3 length is 18 residues. V shed 4 bases and J shed 4 bases, with 20 bases lying between them. Germline values: CDR1 SNHLY, CDR2 FYNNEI. The CDR3 spells CASSARDPGTRYNSPLHF. CDR3 in DNA: TGTGCCAGCAGTGCTAGGGACCCCGGGACAAGGTATAATTCACCCCTCCACTTT.

The chain is built from TRBV2 and TRBJ1-6, with D maybe TRBD1 (5 bases). CDR3 size: 15 residues. V lost 5 bases and J lost 9, with 17 bases in between. Looked up from germline, CDR1 is SNHLY and CDR2 is FYNNEI. As DNA, the CDR3 is TGTGCCAGCAGTCAAAACCCAATGGGGGGTTCACCCCTCCACTTT. This translates into CASSQNPMGGSPLHF.

The chain links TRBV14 to TRBJ2-3, with no clear D. Germline V gene lookup returns CDR1 SGHDN and CDR2 FVKESK. CDR3 size: 17 residues. V was cut by 0 bases and J by 3 bases, with 16 bases left in between. The CDR3 nucleotides are TGTGCCAGCAGCCAAGATAAGTTGGCAGGCCTTACAGATACGCAGTATTTT. Protein: CASSQDKLAGLTDTQYF.

This chain joins TRBV7-6 and TRBJ1-4; D not certain. Germline V lookup: CDR1 SGHVS, CDR2 FNYEAQ. Trimming pared 1 base from V and 7 bases from J, leaving 13 bases between. The CDR3 is made up of 15 amino acids. The CDR3: CASSLERERVEKLFF. CDR3 nucleotides: TGTGCCAGCAGCTTAGAGAGGGAACGAGTTGAAAAACTGTTTTTT.

The CDR3 loop reads CSAHQARAGEQFF. In nucleotides, the CDR3 is TGCAGCGCCCATCAGGCTCGAGCTGGGGAGCAGTTCTTC. The rearrangement joins TRBV29-1 to TRBJ2-1; D is ambiguous. This CDR3 has 13 amino acids. The germline V and J ends were trimmed by 7 bases and 10 bases, with 20 bases remaining between them. Germline values: CDR1 SQVTM, CDR2 ANQGSEA.

The chain recombines TRBV30 with TRBJ1-2; 7 positions match TRBD1. Germline V gives CDR1 GTSNPN, CDR2 SVGIG (reference sequence). V lost 2 bases and J lost 5; bases outside the gene matches: 2. The CDR3 consists of 12 residues. The CDR3 here is CAWSQTGYGYTF. In nucleotides, the CDR3 is TGTGCCTGGAGTCAGACAGGGTATGGCTACACCTTC.

This rearrangement joins TRBV10-3 to TRBJ1-2; no firm D call. CDR3 length equals 18 residues. Germline V CDR1 and CDR2: ENHRY, SYGVKD. The ends were cut back, 0 bases at V and 0 bases at J, with 17 bases in the middle. Written as DNA, the CDR3 is TGTGCCATCAGTGAGTCCCTCAATCAGGCAGGAACTAACTATGGCTACACCTTC. Translated: CAISESLNQAGTNYGYTF.

This clone was detected only once. The chain uses TRBV6-5 and TRBJ1-2; D unresolved. V shed 9 bases and J shed 4 bases, with 12 bases lying between them. Germline V gene lookup returns CDR1 MNHEY and CDR2 SVGAGI. The CDR3 runs 12 residues. The CDR3: CASWTDFYGYTF. As DNA, the CDR3 is TGTGCCAGTTGGACGGACTTCTATGGCTACACCTTC.

The V gene is TRBV6-2 or TRBV6-3, the J gene TRBJ2-3; a weak D match, TRBD1 (6 bases). From germline, CDR1 is MNHEY and CDR2 SVGEGT. The CDR3 loop spans 18 amino acids. V shed 2 bases and J shed 0 bases, with 18 bases lying between them. This chain's CDR3 is CASSYEFRTDSSTDTQYF. The DNA for the CDR3 is TGTGCCAGCAGTTACGAATTTCGGACAGACTCCAGCACAGATACGCAGTATTTT.

The V gene is TRBV7-3, the J gene TRBJ1-2; possible D gene TRBD1, 6 bases. Per germline, CDR1 SGHTA and CDR2 FQGTGA. Trimming stripped 4 bases from V and 5 bases from J, with 17 bases between. The CDR3 contains 15 residues. The CDR3 region has the DNA TGTGCCAGCAGCTCGGGGGGCCGGACAGAGTATGGCTACACCTTC. Its translation is CASSSGGRTEYGYTF. The complete variable domain, with remaining parts taken from reference TRBV7-3 and TRBJ1-2, reads GAGVSQTPSNKVTEKGKYVELRCDPISGHTALYWYRQSLGQGPEFLIYFQGTGAADDSGLPNDRFFAVRPEGSVSTLKIQRTERGDSAVYLCASSSGGRTEYGYTFGSGTRLTVV.

V is TRBV7-9 and J is TRBJ1-4; D might be TRBD1 (6 bases). Germline loops: CDR1 SEHNR, CDR2 FQNEAQ (reference sequence). V was cut by 2 bases and J by 5 bases, with 12 bases left in between. The CDR3 consists of 15 residues. CDR3 DNA sequence: TGTGCCAGCAGCTTATCCAGACAGGTCAATGAAAAACTGTTTTTT. Its translation: CASSLSRQVNEKLFF.

The chain couples TRBV29-1 to TRBJ2-3; 10 nucleotides line up with TRBD2. J gave up 5 bases and V 4 bases, and 6 bases lay outside the gene matches. Germline-derived CDR1 and CDR2 are SQVTM and ANQGSEA. There are 14 residues in the CDR3. The CDR3 DNA reads as TGCAGCGTTGTGGGTAGCGGGGGGATAGATACGCAGTATTTT. Translated: CSVVGSGGIDTQYF.

This chain joins TRBV28 and TRBJ2-5, with a tentative D call TRBD2 (5 bases). V lost 8 bases, J lost 5 bases, and 15 bases lay in between. The CDR3 has 13 residues. Germline values: CDR1 MDHEN, CDR2 SYDVKM. This chain's CDR3 is CASGSGSDETQYF. The CDR3 DNA sequence: TGTGCCAGCGGTTCGGGGAGTGATGAGACCCAGTACTTC.

V is TRBV7-8 and J is TRBJ2-4, with D perhaps matching TRBD1 (6 bases). The CDR3 consists of 18 residues. The ends were cut back, 5 bases at V and 0 bases at J, with 20 bases in the middle. The germline V gene encodes CDR1 SGHVS and CDR2 FQNEAQ. The CDR3 region is CASSPHAGTTLAKNIQYF. Here the CDR3 DNA reads TGTGCCAGCAGCCCCCATGCCGGGACAACCCTAGCCAAAAACATTCAGTACTTC. Complete variable domain (other parts from reference TRBV7-8 and TRBJ2-4): GAGVSQSPRYKVAKRGQDVALRCDPISGHVSLFWYQQALGQGPEFLTYFQNEAQLDKSGLPSDRFFAERPEGSVSTLKIQRTQQEDSAVYLCASSPHAGTTLAKNIQYFGAGTRLSVL.

The chain couples TRBV6-1 to TRBJ2-3; unclear D gene. V lost 2 bases to trimming and J lost 0 bases, with 6 bases between them. The germline V gene has CDR1 MNHNS and CDR2 SASEGT. There are 14 residues in the CDR3. The CDR3 DNA sequence: TGTGCCAGCAGTGAACTATGGAGCACAGATACGCAGTATTTT. This encodes CASSELWSTDTQYF.

This sequence joins TRBV4-1 and TRBJ2-7; D perhaps matches TRBD2 (5 bases). CDR3 length: 16 amino acids. CDR1 and CDR2 from the germline V gene are MGHRA and YSYEKL. Trimming took 0 bases from V and 1 from J, leaving 13 bases between them. The CDR3 region is CASSQDRWTPSYEQYF. CDR3 sequence (DNA): TGCGCCAGCAGCCAAGATCGGTGGACTCCTTCCTACGAGCAGTACTTC.

The V and J genes are TRBV2 and TRBJ1-2, with D possibly TRBD1 on 5 matching bases. The CDR3 is 15 amino acids. V was trimmed by 7 bases and J by 9 bases, leaving 24 bases between them. In germline, CDR1 is SNHLY, CDR2 FYNNEI. The CDR3 loop reads CASTTHPRAGGSYTF. The CDR3, as DNA: TGTGCCAGCACCACCCATCCCCGGGCCGGGGGGAGCTACACCTTC.

The rearrangement links TRBV6-5 to TRBJ1-5; D is undetermined. The germline V and J ends were trimmed by 8 bases and 5 bases, with 13 bases remaining between them. From germline, CDR1 is MNHEY and CDR2 SVGAGI. This CDR3 spans 13 amino acids. The CDR3 DNA follows: TGTGCCAGCGCCCGGGGTTTGGATCAGCCCCAGCATTTT. Translated: CASARGLDQPQHF.

The rearrangement links TRBV7-2 to TRBJ2-3; D remains unclear. The V end lost 1 base, the J end lost 4 bases, and 9 bases lay between the germline ends. The CDR3 covers 14 residues. Germline V gene sequence: CDR1 SGHTA, CDR2 FQGNSA. In nucleotides, the CDR3 is TGTGCCAGCAGCTTAGGTGTTAAATCAGATACGCAGTATTTT. Translated, it gives CASSLGVKSDTQYF.

The chain is built from TRBV5-1 and TRBJ1-5; possibly TRBD1 for D (5 bases). The CDR3 runs to 15 residues. Trimming pared 0 bases from V and 3 bases from J, leaving 10 bases between. Germline CDR1 and CDR2: SGHRS and YFSETQ. The CDR3 is CASSLAGGDNQPQHF. CDR3 in DNA: TGCGCCAGCAGCTTGGCCGGGGGGGACAATCAGCCCCAGCATTTT.

This rearrangement joins TRBV6-6 to TRBJ2-7, with D unclear. Between the trimmed V and J ends, which lost 2 bases and 4 bases, there was a span of 12 bases. Germline lookup yields CDR1 MNHNY and CDR2 SVGAGI (reference sequence). The CDR3 sequence is 14 residues long. CDR3 loop: CASSYALNYYEQYF. In DNA, the CDR3 is TGTGCCAGCAGTTACGCGCTAAACTATTACGAGCAGTACTTC.